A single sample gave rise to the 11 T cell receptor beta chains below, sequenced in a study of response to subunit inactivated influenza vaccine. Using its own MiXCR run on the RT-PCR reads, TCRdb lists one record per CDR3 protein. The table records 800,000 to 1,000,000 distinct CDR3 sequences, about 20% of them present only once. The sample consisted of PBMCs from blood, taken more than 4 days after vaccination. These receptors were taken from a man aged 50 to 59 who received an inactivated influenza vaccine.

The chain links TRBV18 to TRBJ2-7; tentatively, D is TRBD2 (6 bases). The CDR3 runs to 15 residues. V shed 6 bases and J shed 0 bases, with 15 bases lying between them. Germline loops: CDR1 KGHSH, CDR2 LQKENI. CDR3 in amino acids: CASSGGTVSSYEQYF. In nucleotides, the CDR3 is TGTGCCAGCTCGGGCGGGACGGTTAGCTCCTACGAGCAGTACTTC.

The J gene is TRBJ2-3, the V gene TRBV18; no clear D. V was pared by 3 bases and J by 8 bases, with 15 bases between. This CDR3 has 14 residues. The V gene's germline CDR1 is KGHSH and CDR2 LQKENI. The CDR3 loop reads CASSPDPVHGTQYF. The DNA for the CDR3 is TGTGCCAGCTCACCGGACCCCGTACACGGTACGCAGTATTTT.

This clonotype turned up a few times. CDR3 sequence: CASSLGSTGADEQYF. The CDR3 DNA sequence: TGTGCCAGCAGCTTAGGGTCTACAGGGGCAGACGAGCAGTACTTC. The rearrangement links TRBV7-9 to TRBJ2-7, with TRBD1 matching over 7 bases. The CDR3 is 15 residues long. CDR1 and CDR2 (germline): SEHNR, FQNEAQ (reference sequence). J gave up 5 bases and V 1 base, and 8 bases lay outside the gene matches.

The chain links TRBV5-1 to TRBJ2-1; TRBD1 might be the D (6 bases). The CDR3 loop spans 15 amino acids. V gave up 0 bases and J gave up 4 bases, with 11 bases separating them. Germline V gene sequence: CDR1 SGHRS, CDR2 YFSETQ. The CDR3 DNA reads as TGCGCCAGCAGCTTGGATGGGGGACAATACAATGAGCAGTTCTTC. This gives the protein CASSLDGGQYNEQFF.

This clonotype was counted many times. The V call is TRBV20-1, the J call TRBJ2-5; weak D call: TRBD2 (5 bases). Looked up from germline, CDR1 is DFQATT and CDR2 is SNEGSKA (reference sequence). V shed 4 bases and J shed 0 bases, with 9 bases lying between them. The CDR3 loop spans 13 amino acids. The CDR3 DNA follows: TGCAGTGCTATGGACTGGCACCAAGAGACCCAGTACTTC. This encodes CSAMDWHQETQYF.

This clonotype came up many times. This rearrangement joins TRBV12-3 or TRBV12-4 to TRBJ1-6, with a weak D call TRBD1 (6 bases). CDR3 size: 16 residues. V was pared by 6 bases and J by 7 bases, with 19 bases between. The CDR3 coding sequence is TGTGCCAGCAGCCTATCCGGGGGCCGGGGGAATTCACCCCTCCACTTT. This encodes CASSLSGGRGNSPLHF.

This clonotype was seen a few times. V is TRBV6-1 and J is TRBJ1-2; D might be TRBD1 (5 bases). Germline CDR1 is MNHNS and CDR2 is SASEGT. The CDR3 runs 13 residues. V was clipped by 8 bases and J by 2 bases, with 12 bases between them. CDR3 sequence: CASRWGLNYGYTF. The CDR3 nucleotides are TGTGCCAGCCGCTGGGGGTTAAACTATGGCTACACCTTC.

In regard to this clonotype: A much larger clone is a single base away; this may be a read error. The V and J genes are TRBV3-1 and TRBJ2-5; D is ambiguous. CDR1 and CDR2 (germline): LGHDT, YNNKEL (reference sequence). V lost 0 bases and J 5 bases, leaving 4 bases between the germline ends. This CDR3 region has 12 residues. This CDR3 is CASSQDPETQYF. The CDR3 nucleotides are TGTGCCAGCAGCCAAGATCCGGAGACCCAGTACTTC.

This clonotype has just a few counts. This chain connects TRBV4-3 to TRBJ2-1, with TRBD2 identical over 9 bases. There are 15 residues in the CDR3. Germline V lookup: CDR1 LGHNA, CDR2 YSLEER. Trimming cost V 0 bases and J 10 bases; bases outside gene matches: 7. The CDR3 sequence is CASSQDLVSGGEQFF. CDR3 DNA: TGCGCCAGCAGCCAAGATCTGGTCAGCGGGGGGGAGCAGTTCTTC.

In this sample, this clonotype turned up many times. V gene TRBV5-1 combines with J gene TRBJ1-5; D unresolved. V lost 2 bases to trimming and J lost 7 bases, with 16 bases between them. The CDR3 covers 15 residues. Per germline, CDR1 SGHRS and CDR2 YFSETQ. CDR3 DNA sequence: TGCGCCAGCAGCTTAAATGGCGGCGGGAACCAGCCCCAGCATTTT. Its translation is CASSLNGGGNQPQHF.

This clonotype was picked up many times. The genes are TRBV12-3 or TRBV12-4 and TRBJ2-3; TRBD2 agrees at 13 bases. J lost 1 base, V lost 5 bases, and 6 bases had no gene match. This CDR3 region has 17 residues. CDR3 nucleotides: TGTGCCAGCAGTCTGACTAGCGGGGGGCCTCGCACAGATACGCAGTATTTT. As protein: CASSLTSGGPRTDTQYF.